Described below is a single T cell receptor beta chain sequence and its context. As yet, its antigen is unknown. The sample originates from a study of Tregs in tolerant kidney transplant recipients. The study, taken as a whole, reports: No direct test of biological reproducibility was done here.

Sequencing was performed with immunoSEQ multiplex PCR; in TCRdb, only in-frame clones are kept and a portion is missing. The sample holds some 240,000 clones, about 80% seen once. The CDR3 contains 15 residues. The V gene lost 6 bases and the J gene lost 3 bases, with 15 bases spanning the gap. The V gene's germline CDR1 is SGHRS and CDR2 YFSETQ. The rearrangement uses TRBV5-1 and TRBJ2-2, with D possibly being TRBD1 (6 bases). This TCR derives from a human donor in good health. Sequenced: CD4+ T cells from blood. CDR3 bases: TGCGCCAGCACGGAAGGGGGTTCTTACACCGGGGAGCTGTTTTTT. This codes for CASTEGGSYTGELFF.